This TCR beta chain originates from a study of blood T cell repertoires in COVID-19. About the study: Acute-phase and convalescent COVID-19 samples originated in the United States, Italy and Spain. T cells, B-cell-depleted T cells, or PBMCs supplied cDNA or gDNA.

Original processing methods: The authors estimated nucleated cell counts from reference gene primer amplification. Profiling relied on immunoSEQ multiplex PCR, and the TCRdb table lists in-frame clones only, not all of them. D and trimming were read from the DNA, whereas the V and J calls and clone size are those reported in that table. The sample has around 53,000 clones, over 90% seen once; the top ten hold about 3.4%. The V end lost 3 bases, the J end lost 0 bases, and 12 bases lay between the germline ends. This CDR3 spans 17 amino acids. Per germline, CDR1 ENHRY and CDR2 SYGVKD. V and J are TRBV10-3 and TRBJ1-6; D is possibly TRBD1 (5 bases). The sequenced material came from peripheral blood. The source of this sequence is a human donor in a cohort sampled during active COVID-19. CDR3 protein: CAISEGRGISYNSPLHF. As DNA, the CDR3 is TGTGCCATCAGTGAAGGGCGGGGGATCTCCTATAATTCACCCCTCCACTTT.